This T cell receptor (beta chain) was sequenced in a study of blood T cell repertoires in COVID-19. About the study: The samples span acute and convalescent COVID-19 from the United States, Italy and Spain. PBMCs, B-cell-depleted T cells, or T cells provided the cDNA or gDNA that made up the material.

Authors' methods: Estimation of nucleated cell counts was performed using reference gene primer amplification. This table comes from immunoSEQ multiplex PCR, and its TCRdb copy is limited to in-frame clones, with some not included. V, J and clone size are those of that table, while D and trimming were read from the DNA. The table includes about 36,000 clones, about three quarters detected once. The CDR3 has 15 residues. Germline-derived CDR1 and CDR2 are SGHAT and FQNNGV. The V end was cut by 5 bases, the J end by 3 bases, with 16 bases between. This rearrangement joins TRBV11-2 to TRBJ1-1, with D unclear. Input material: peripheral blood. This TCR came from a man between 60 and 70 years old with acute or convalescent COVID-19. In nucleotides, the CDR3 is TGTGCCAGCAGCGCCGACATCCTGGCGTACACTGAAGCTTTCTTT. It codes for CASSADILAYTEAFF.